This TCR beta chain was identified during a study of blood T cell repertoires in COVID-19. Looking at the study overall: The samples span acute and convalescent COVID-19 from the United States, Italy and Spain.

Germline loops: CDR1 SGDLS, CDR2 YYNGEE. CDR3 length equals 15 residues. The V gene end was trimmed by 4 bases and the J gene end by 2 bases; junction bases not matched to a gene: 5. Libraries were prepared by immunoSEQ multiplex PCR; TCRdb keeps only in-frame clonotypes and omits some of them. Of around 55,000 clones detected, roughly 80% appear once; the ten largest clones hold over 5.5%. What was sequenced was peripheral blood. The chain carries TRBV9 and TRBJ2-7; TRBD1 matches at 11 bases. The TCR originated in a human donor in a cohort sampled during active or convalescent COVID-19. The CDR3 sequence: CASSSGGQGAYEQYF. CDR3 nucleotide sequence: TGTGCCAGCAGCTCAGGGGGACAGGGGGCCTACGAGCAGTACTTC.